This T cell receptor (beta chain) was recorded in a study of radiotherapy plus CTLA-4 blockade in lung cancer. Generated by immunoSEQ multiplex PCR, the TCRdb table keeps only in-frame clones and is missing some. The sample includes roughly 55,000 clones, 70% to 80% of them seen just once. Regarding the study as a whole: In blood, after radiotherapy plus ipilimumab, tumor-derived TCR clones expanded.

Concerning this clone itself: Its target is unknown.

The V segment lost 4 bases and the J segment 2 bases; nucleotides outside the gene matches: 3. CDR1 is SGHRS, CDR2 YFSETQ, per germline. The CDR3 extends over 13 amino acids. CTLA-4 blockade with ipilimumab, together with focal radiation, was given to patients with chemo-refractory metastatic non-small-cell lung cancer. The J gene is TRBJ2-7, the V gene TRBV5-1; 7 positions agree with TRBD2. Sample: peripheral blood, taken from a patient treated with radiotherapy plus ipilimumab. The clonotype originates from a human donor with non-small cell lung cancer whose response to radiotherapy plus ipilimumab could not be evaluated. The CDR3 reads CASSPLAAYEQYF. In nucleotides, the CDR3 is TGCGCCAGCAGCCCCCTAGCGGCCTACGAGCAGTACTTC.